The 2 T cell receptor beta chains below all came from one sample that was sequenced in a study of shared clonotypes between healthy human individuals. Assay used: immunoSEQ multiplex PCR; TCRdb lists only in-frame clones, some missing. The table includes over a million clones, approximately 78% detected once. The specimen was memory CD4+ T cells from PBMCs. Subset of the sample: CD45RA-negative fraction. These receptors originate from a man aged 18-30 years in good health. Some clones in this sample may be carry-over from other donors' samples.

CDR3 sequence: CASSLRGESGYTF. CDR3 nucleotide sequence: TGTGCCAGCAGCTTGCGGGGGGAAAGTGGCTACACCTTC. The V and J genes are TRBV5-4 and TRBJ1-2; tentative D call: TRBD1 (5 bases). The CDR3 sequence is 13 residues long. Germline lookup yields CDR1 SGHNT and CDR2 YYREEE (reference sequence). V was shortened by 1 base and J by 7 bases, with 11 bases between the two germline ends. Full variable domain (rest looked up from reference TRBV5-4 and TRBJ1-2): ETGVTQSPTHLIKTRGQQVTLRCSSQSGHNTVSWYQQALGQGPQFIFQYYREEENGRGNFPPRFSGLQFPNYSSELNVNALELDDSALYLCASSLRGESGYTFGSGTRLTVV.

This clone was detected a few times. This sequence joins TRBV19 and TRBJ1-5; D is ambiguous. The CDR3 extends over 16 amino acids. In germline, CDR1 is LNHDA, CDR2 SQIVND (reference sequence). The V and J ends lost 7 bases and 3 bases respectively, with 19 bases between them. The CDR3 bases are TGTGCCAGTAAAACCCTACGGACCCACCTCAATCAGCCCCAGCATTTT. Translating gives CASKTLRTHLNQPQHF.